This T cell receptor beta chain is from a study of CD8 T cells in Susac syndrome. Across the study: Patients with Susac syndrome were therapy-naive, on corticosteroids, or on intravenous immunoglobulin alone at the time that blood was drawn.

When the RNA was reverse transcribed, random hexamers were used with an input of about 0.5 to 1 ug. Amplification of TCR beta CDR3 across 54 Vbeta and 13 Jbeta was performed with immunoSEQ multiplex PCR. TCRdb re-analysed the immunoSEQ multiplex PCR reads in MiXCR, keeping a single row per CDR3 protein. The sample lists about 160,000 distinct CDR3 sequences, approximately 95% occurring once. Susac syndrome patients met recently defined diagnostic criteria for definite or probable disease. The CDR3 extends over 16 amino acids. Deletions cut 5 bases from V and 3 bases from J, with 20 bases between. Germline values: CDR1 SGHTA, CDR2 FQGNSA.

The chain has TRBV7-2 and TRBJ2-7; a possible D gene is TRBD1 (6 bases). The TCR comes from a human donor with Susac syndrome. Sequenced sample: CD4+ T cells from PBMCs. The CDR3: CASSESQGRDVYEQYF. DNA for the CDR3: TGTGCCAGCAGCGAATCACAGGGTCGAGATGTCTACGAGCAGTACTTC.